A single sample gave rise to the 32 T cell receptor beta chains below, sequenced in a study of T cell repertoires in cytomegalovirus infection. Each CDR3 protein gets one entry after TCRdb re-called the reads with MiXCR. Among approximately 730,000 distinct CDR3 sequences listed, about 27% were seen once. These receptors lack a known antigen. The sequenced sample was cultured CD8+ T cells from PBMCs, obtained from culture after CMV antigen stimulation. These receptor sequences come from a human donor in good health (CMV status not recorded). Some clones in this sample may be carry-over from other donors' samples.

The rearrangement links TRBV7-9 to TRBJ2-1; D gene ambiguous. V lost 2 bases and J 9 bases, leaving 11 bases between the germline ends. In germline, CDR1 is SEHNR, CDR2 FQNEAQ (reference sequence). The CDR3 spans 13 residues. As DNA, the CDR3 is TGTGCCAGCAGCTTATATTCCAGACCTGAGCAGTTCTTC. This sequence encodes CASSLYSRPEQFF.

This clonotype has a count of ten or more. The chain employs TRBV7-2 and TRBJ2-5; no definite D call. V shed 4 bases and J shed 3 bases, with 9 bases lying between them. Germline CDR1 SGHTA, CDR2 FQGNSA. This CDR3 region has 13 residues. CDR3 in amino acids: CASSSPLKETQYF. The CDR3 DNA reads as TGTGCCAGCAGCTCGCCTTTGAAAGAGACCCAGTACTTC.

This clonotype was counted a few times. The chain links TRBV7-6 to TRBJ1-4, with TRBD1 identical over 7 bases. Germline V gene data show CDR1 as SGHVS and CDR2 as FNYEAQ. Losses at the gene ends were 6 bases for V and 5 bases for J; bases not matched to a gene: 6. The CDR3 is 14 amino acids. CDR3: CASSYRGGNEKLFF. CDR3 nucleotide sequence: TGTGCCAGCAGTTACAGGGGCGGCAATGAAAAACTGTTTTTT.

This clonotype was counted ten times or more. The chain is built from TRBV7-9 and TRBJ2-5; 10 bases are shared with TRBD1. The CDR3 totals 14 residues. J was trimmed by 4 bases and V by 5 bases; bases with no gene match: 4. Germline-derived CDR1 and CDR2 are SEHNR and FQNEAQ (reference sequence). Written as DNA, the CDR3 is TGTGCCAGCAGCCCCGGACAGGGGGGAGAGACCCAGTACTTC. It specifies CASSPGQGGETQYF.

The rearrangement links TRBV7-2 to TRBJ1-1; 11 bases map to TRBD1. V shed 7 bases and J 3 bases; nucleotides not matched to a gene: 16. The CDR3 covers 18 residues. From germline, CDR1 is SGHTA and CDR2 FQGNSA. CDR3 region: CASNPRGQGASLDTEAFF. The CDR3 nucleotides are TGTGCCAGCAACCCCAGAGGACAGGGGGCAAGTTTGGACACTGAAGCTTTCTTT.

This clonotype occurred many times. The chain is built from TRBV7-2 and TRBJ2-1, with TRBD2 matching 12 bases. CDR1 and CDR2 (germline): SGHTA, FQGNSA. V gave up 4 bases and J gave up 9 bases; unmatched junction bases: 4. This CDR3 has 14 residues. The chain's CDR3 is CASSSGLAGTEQFF. The CDR3 DNA is TGTGCCAGCAGCTCCGGACTAGCGGGGACTGAGCAGTTCTTC.

V usage is TRBV18 and J usage is TRBJ1-1, with TRBD1 matching 8 bases. With V trimmed by 0 bases and J by 7 bases, 13 bases remained unmatched. Germline CDR1 reads KGHSH; CDR2 reads LQKENI. The CDR3 totals 17 residues. The CDR3 protein is CASSPPDRVTGGDEAFF. The CDR3 bases are TGTGCCAGCTCACCACCGGACAGGGTTACCGGAGGAGATGAAGCTTTCTTT.

This clonotype was seen repeatedly, ten times or more. The chain couples TRBV7-9 to TRBJ1-2, with D possibly matching TRBD1 (5 bases). V shed 1 base and J shed 7 bases, with 7 bases lying between them. Germline V CDR1 and CDR2: SEHNR, FQNEAQ (reference sequence). There are 12 residues in the CDR3. This chain's CDR3 is CASSLERGGYTF. The CDR3 DNA is TGTGCCAGCAGCTTAGAAAGGGGTGGCTACACCTTC.

In this sample, this clonotype turned up many times. CDR3 sequence: CASSEALTGYQETQYF. The DNA for the CDR3 is TGTGCCAGCAGTGAAGCGCTAACGGGGTACCAAGAGACCCAGTACTTC. The rearrangement uses TRBV6-1 and TRBJ2-5, with a tentative D call TRBD2 (5 bases). V lost 0 bases to trimming and J lost 0 bases, with 11 bases between them. CDR1 and CDR2 from the germline V gene are MNHNS and SASEGT. The CDR3 contains 16 residues.

The chain uses TRBV3-1 and TRBJ2-5, with 11 bases matching TRBD1. This CDR3 is 14 amino acids long. The ends lost 7 bases at V and 5 bases at J; junction bases unmatched: 6. CDR1 is LGHDT, CDR2 YNNKEL, per germline (reference sequence). CDR3 loop: CASTRTGGGETQYF. The DNA for the CDR3 is TGTGCCAGCACCCGGACAGGGGGCGGGGAGACCCAGTACTTC.

This clonotype was recorded a few times. J is TRBJ1-1 and V is TRBV19; a weak D match, TRBD1 (6 bases). V lost 3 bases and J 4 bases, leaving 9 bases between the germline ends. The CDR3 covers 13 residues. Germline CDR1 reads LNHDA; CDR2 reads SQIVND (reference sequence). The CDR3 spells CASSIQGPTEAFF. CDR3 coding DNA: TGTGCCAGTAGTATTCAGGGGCCCACTGAAGCTTTCTTT.

The chain combines TRBV25-1 with TRBJ2-2, with 11 bases that match TRBD2. V lost 0 bases, J lost 4 bases, and 10 bases stayed unmatched. The CDR3 contains 19 residues. The V gene's germline CDR1 is MGHDK and CDR2 SYGVNS. CDR3 amino acids: CASSEYFSGGAGGTGELFF. The CDR3, as DNA: TGTGCCAGCAGTGAATATTTTAGCGGGGGGGCCGGCGGCACCGGGGAGCTGTTTTTT.

The table lists this clonotype with a few counts. For the CDR3, the DNA is TGCGCCAGCAGCCCCTTAGGGGGGGAGTGGAACACTGAAGCTTTCTTT. Translation: CASSPLGGEWNTEAFF. The chain joins TRBV5-1 to TRBJ1-1; a possible D gene is TRBD1 (6 bases). The CDR3 is 16 residues long. V was pared by 4 bases and J by 1 base, with 17 bases between. CDR1 and CDR2 from the germline V gene are SGHRS and YFSETQ.

The rearrangement links TRBV2 to TRBJ2-5; D not certain. V was shortened by 9 bases and J by 2 bases, with 19 bases between the two germline ends. Germline CDR1 and CDR2: SNHLY and FYNNEI. This CDR3 is built from 15 residues. For the CDR3, the DNA is TGTGCCAGAGGCGGTTCAGCAGAACCTCAAGAGACCCAGTACTTC. It yields the protein CARGGSAEPQETQYF.

This clonotype was recorded a few times. This chain connects TRBV7-6 to TRBJ2-2, with D unresolved. CDR1 and CDR2 (germline): SGHVS, FNYEAQ. The CDR3 covers 16 residues. Trimming cost V 2 bases and J 7 bases, with 17 bases left between them. CDR3 nucleotide sequence: TGTGCCAGCAGCTTACCTCTGGGTACCGCCGTCGGGGAGCTGTTTTTT. Its translation: CASSLPLGTAVGELFF.

In this sample, this clonotype turned up many times. V gene TRBV7-2 combines with J gene TRBJ2-4; TRBD1 agrees at 7 bases. The germline V gene encodes CDR1 SGHTA and CDR2 FQGNSA. V shed 6 bases, J shed 3 bases, and the junction held 8 bases outside the gene matches. CDR3 length: 15 residues. CDR3 in amino acids: CASSSTGTDKNIQYF. CDR3 nucleotide sequence: TGTGCCAGCAGTTCGACGGGGACAGACAAAAACATTCAGTACTTC.

The chain has TRBV29-1 and TRBJ1-1, with D possibly TRBD1 on 6 matching bases. The CDR3 runs to 11 residues. CDR1 and CDR2 (germline): SQVTM, ANQGSEA. Trimming cost V 4 bases and J 5 bases, with 8 bases left between them. The chain's CDR3 is CSVGTETEAFF. In DNA form, the CDR3 reads TGCAGCGTTGGGACAGAAACTGAAGCTTTCTTT.

This clonotype was counted between two and nine times. One junction end does not reproduce the germline sequence, and a read error may be involved. V and J are TRBV12-3 or TRBV12-4 and TRBJ2-2, with D possibly being TRBD1 or TRBD2 (6 bases each). The CDR3 spans 11 residues. CDR3 amino acids: CASSEGGNIIF. In nucleotides, the CDR3 is TGTGCCAGCAGCGAAGGGGGGAACATAATCTTT.

On this clonotype: The germline gene is not matched at one end of the junction; a read error may be the cause. The V and J genes are TRBV5-4 and TRBJ2-5, with TRBD2 matching 9 bases. The length of the CDR3 is 14 residues. Germline V gene lookup returns CDR1 SGHNT and CDR2 YYREEE (reference sequence). DNA for the CDR3: TGTGTCAGCACCCCGGGACTAGCACAAGAGACCCAGTACTTC. Its protein product is CVSTPGLAQETQYF.

This chain connects TRBV27 to TRBJ1-4; D perhaps matches TRBD1 (6 bases). Germline values: CDR1 MNHEY, CDR2 SMNVEV (reference sequence). The V gene lost 8 bases and the J gene lost 1 base, with 8 bases spanning the gap. CDR3 size: 13 residues. The CDR3 here is CASLGQTNEKLFF. CDR3 sequence (DNA): TGTGCCAGCCTGGGACAAACTAATGAAAAACTGTTTTTT.

This clonotype has more than one count but fewer than ten. The rearrangement joins TRBV15 to TRBJ1-5; D not resolved. The CDR3 length is 16 residues. Germline V gene lookup returns CDR1 LNHNV and CDR2 YYDKDF (reference sequence). The ends were cut back, 0 bases at V and 1 base at J, with 10 bases in the middle. Here the CDR3 reads CATSRDRSWSNQPQHF. CDR3 sequence (DNA): TGTGCCACCAGCAGAGATCGGAGCTGGAGCAATCAGCCCCAGCATTTT.

A few counts support this clonotype. V gene TRBV6-6 combines with J gene TRBJ2-7; D unresolved. The germline CDR1 and CDR2 sequences are MNHNY and SVGAGI (reference sequence). Trimming took off 7 bases at V and 5 bases at J, with 18 bases between the two ends. CDR3 size: 14 residues. In DNA, the CDR3 is TGTGCCAGCATGCCCGGGTCGATGGAGCACGAGCAGTACGTC. Amino acid sequence: CASMPGSMEHEQYV.

This clonotype was recorded many times. The rearrangement uses TRBV6-6 and TRBJ1-5, with D perhaps matching TRBD1 (5 bases). The germline V gene has CDR1 MNHNY and CDR2 SVGAGI (reference sequence). V dropped 5 bases and J dropped 7 bases, with 9 bases sitting between them. The length of the CDR3 is 12 residues. CDR3 in amino acids: CASSPQGQPQHF. CDR3 DNA sequence: TGTGCCAGCAGTCCCCAGGGCCAGCCCCAGCATTTT.

The chain's CDR3 is CATHRPGYSNQPQHF. In DNA, the CDR3 is TGTGCCACCCACCGGCCCGGCTATAGCAATCAGCCCCAGCATTTT. The chain recombines TRBV28 with TRBJ1-5, with unresolved D. The CDR3 consists of 15 residues. Trimming cost V 10 bases and J 0 bases, with 16 bases left between them. CDR1 is MDHEN, CDR2 SYDVKM, per germline.

This clonotype was detected only a few times. The V gene is TRBV7-2, the J gene TRBJ2-1; perhaps TRBD2 as D (7 bases). V gave up 6 bases and J gave up 0 bases, with 15 bases separating them. Germline V gives CDR1 SGHTA, CDR2 FQGNSA. The CDR3 spans 16 residues. The CDR3 DNA reads TGTGCCAGCAGGGGGGGGGGGCACGGCTCCTACAATGAGCAGTTCTTC. Amino acid sequence: CASRGGGHGSYNEQFF.

This clonotype appeared many times. The rearrangement links TRBV7-9 to TRBJ2-1; D is perhaps TRBD2 (6 bases). Germline V gene lookup returns CDR1 SEHNR and CDR2 FQNEAQ (reference sequence). The CDR3 consists of 14 residues. The ends were cut back, 4 bases at V and 8 bases at J, with 15 bases in the middle. The CDR3 is CASSSGWGLDEQFF. CDR3 nucleotide sequence: TGTGCCAGCAGCTCTGGTTGGGGACTGGATGAGCAGTTCTTC.

This chain joins TRBV12-3 or TRBV12-4 and TRBJ1-2, with 7 bases lining up with TRBD1. After removal of 10 bases from V and 6 bases from J, the junction contained 11 bases not matched to a gene. CDR3 size: 13 residues. Here the CDR3 DNA reads TGTGCCAACAGCCCAGGGACAGCGAATGGCTACACCTTC. This codes for CANSPGTANGYTF.

This rearrangement joins TRBV6-2 or TRBV6-3 to TRBJ1-5, with a weak D call TRBD1 (5 bases). The ends were cut back, 7 bases at V and 4 bases at J, with 14 bases in the middle. Germline CDR1 MNHEY, CDR2 SVGEGT. The CDR3 has 14 amino acids. CDR3 DNA sequence: TGTGCCAGCAACCCAGGCAGGGCAAATCAGCCCCAGCATTTT. Protein: CASNPGRANQPQHF.

This clonotype turned up a few times. This chain's CDR3 is CASSPAPYNEQFF. The CDR3 coding sequence is TGTGCCAGCAGCCCCGCCCCCTACAATGAGCAGTTCTTC. The genes are TRBV7-6 and TRBJ2-1; D is uncertain. The V end was cut by 5 bases, the J end by 2 bases, with 7 bases between. Germline V gives CDR1 SGHVS, CDR2 FNYEAQ. This CDR3 comprises 13 residues.

CDR3 region: CASSSADRMNTEAFF. In DNA form, the CDR3 reads TGTGCCAGCAGCTCAGCAGACAGGATGAACACTGAAGCTTTCTTT. The V gene is TRBV7-8, the J gene TRBJ1-1; D might be TRBD1 (6 bases). The germline V and J ends were trimmed by 4 bases and 0 bases, with 12 bases remaining between them. The CDR3 is 15 residues long. Germline V gives CDR1 SGHVS, CDR2 FQNEAQ.

There are a few counts of this clonotype. The chain joins TRBV15 to TRBJ2-5; 8 bases align to TRBD2. Trimming removed 5 bases from V and 5 bases from J; junction bases left unmatched: 19. Germline assignment: CDR1 LNHNV and CDR2 YYDKDF (reference sequence). This CDR3 is 18 amino acids long. The CDR3 here is CATSASRGFGGGRETQYF. As DNA, the CDR3 is TGTGCCACCAGCGCCTCCCGGGGCTTCGGGGGGGGCCGGGAGACCCAGTACTTC.

CDR3: CATSRGWGDIQYF. The CDR3 bases are TGTGCCACCAGCCGGGGGTGGGGGGACATTCAGTACTTC. The J gene is TRBJ2-4, the V gene TRBV15, with a possible D match to TRBD2 (6 bases). V lost 5 bases and J 8 bases, leaving 13 bases between the germline ends. This CDR3 has 13 residues. CDR1 is LNHNV, CDR2 YYDKDF, per germline (reference sequence).